The sequence of this T cell receptor beta chain was determined in a study of blood T cell repertoires in COVID-19. Turning to the study itself: Acute and convalescent COVID-19 samples came from the United States, Italy and Spain. Sources were T cells, B-cell-depleted T cells, or PBMCs; the material itself was cDNA or gDNA.

Methods used by the authors: Amplification with reference gene primers provided the estimates of nucleated cell counts. The method was immunoSEQ multiplex PCR; TCRdb's version includes in-frame clones alone and lacks a portion of them. V and J calls and clone size are those listed in that table; D and trimming were worked out from the DNA. The sample holds over 85,000 clones, 80% to 90% seen once. The CDR3 is made up of 14 amino acids. With 5 bases removed from V and 5 bases from J, the gap between germline ends came to 15 bases. CDR1 is LGHDT and CDR2 is YNNKEL in the germline V gene (reference sequence).

The specimen sequenced was peripheral blood. The rearrangement links TRBV3-1 (or the pseudogene TRBV3-2) to TRBJ2-5; weak D call: TRBD1 (6 bases). The receptor comes from a human donor with acute or convalescent COVID-19. The donor label of this sample is uncertain. CDR3 protein: CASSAQGKRETQYF. CDR3 in DNA: TGTGCCAGCAGCGCCCAGGGGAAAAGGGAGACCCAGTACTTC.